Below are 18 T cell receptor beta chains sequenced from a single sample in a study of blood T cell repertoires in COVID-19. The table came from immunoSEQ multiplex PCR; TCRdb's copy has only in-frame clones and leaves some out. The sample lists tens of thousands of clones, roughly nine tenths occurring once. Sequencing was carried out using peripheral blood. Receptor source: a woman aged 50 to 60 in a cohort sampled during active COVID-19.

This chain links TRBV11-3 with TRBJ2-7; the match to TRBD2 covers 8 bases. The trim removed 3 bases at V and 6 bases at J, leaving 10 bases unmatched. This CDR3 has 15 residues. Looked up from germline, CDR1 is SGHNT and CDR2 is YENEEA. CDR3 coding DNA: TGTGCCAGCAGCTTGTCCGGGACTAGAAGCTCCGAGCAGTACTTC. The encoded protein is CASSLSGTRSSEQYF. Full variable domain (missing parts from reference TRBV11-3 and TRBJ2-7): EAGVVQSPRYKIIEKKQPVAFWCNPISGHNTLYWYLQNLGQGPELLIRYENEEAVDDSQLPKDRFSAERLKGVDSTLKIQPAELGDSAVYLCASSLSGTRSSEQYFGPGTRLTVT.

The chain joins TRBV11-2 to TRBJ2-5; D is ambiguous. The V and J ends lost 5 bases and 6 bases respectively, with 13 bases between them. The CDR3 runs 13 residues. Germline V lookup: CDR1 SGHAT, CDR2 FQNNGV. The DNA for the CDR3 is TGTGCCAGCAGCCCGGCCGGGTTAAAGACCCAGTACTTC. Translating it yields CASSPAGLKTQYF.

The rearrangement uses TRBV5-1 and TRBJ2-1, with 15 positions matching TRBD2. This CDR3 spans 15 amino acids. V was clipped by 4 bases and J by 9 bases; unmatched bases: 5. CDR1 SGHRS and CDR2 YFSETQ come from the germline V gene. The CDR3 sequence is CASSQRTSGGGEQFF. Here the CDR3 DNA reads TGCGCCAGCAGCCAACGGACTAGCGGGGGGGGTGAGCAGTTCTTC.

J is TRBJ2-7 and V is TRBV6-5; TRBD2 matches 7 bases. Germline V gives CDR1 MNHEY, CDR2 SVGAGI. This CDR3 is built from 14 residues. Trimming at V came to 8 bases and at J to 1 base, leaving 8 bases not matched to a gene. CDR3 amino acids: CASPPGGRSYEQYF. The CDR3 DNA reads TGTGCCAGCCCCCCGGGGGGACGGTCCTACGAGCAGTACTTC.

This chain links TRBV10-3 with TRBJ1-5; no reliable D call. V was trimmed by 7 bases and J by 4 bases, leaving 11 bases between them. Germline assignment: CDR1 ENHRY and CDR2 SYGVKD. The CDR3 sequence is 13 residues long. The CDR3 nucleotides read TGTGCCATCACGACAAACCCTAATCAGCCCCAGCATTTT. It is translated as CAITTNPNQPQHF.

The V call is TRBV9, the J call TRBJ2-5; TRBD2 matches 13 bases. V was clipped by 4 bases and J by 4 bases; unmatched bases: 10. This CDR3 contains 17 residues. Germline V gene data show CDR1 as SGDLS and CDR2 as YYNGEE. Here the CDR3 reads CASSLSPGLAGRETQYF. The DNA for the CDR3 is TGTGCCAGCAGCCTTTCACCGGGACTAGCGGGACGAGAGACCCAGTACTTC.

This clone ranks as large (0.1 to 1%). The V call is TRBV2, the J call TRBJ2-7; 12 nucleotides agree with TRBD1. CDR1 SNHLY and CDR2 FYNNEI come from the germline V gene. The CDR3 runs 14 residues. The V and J ends lost 6 bases and 7 bases, in that order; junction bases with no gene match: 7. The DNA for the CDR3 is TGTGCCAGCAGAGGGGACAGGGGGCTGGGAGAGCAGTACTTC. The encoded protein is CASRGDRGLGEQYF.

The gene calls are TRBV24-1 and TRBJ1-5; 7 nucleotides align to TRBD1. Per germline, CDR1 KGHDR and CDR2 SFDVKD. The V segment lost 3 bases and the J segment 0 bases; nucleotides outside the gene matches: 7. The CDR3 is made up of 17 amino acids. The CDR3 DNA reads as TGTGCCACCAGTGATGCTCGGGACAGCTATAGCAATCAGCCCCAGCATTTT. It codes for CATSDARDSYSNQPQHF.

This sequence joins TRBV19 and TRBJ2-7, with 9 bases that match TRBD1. J lost 0 bases, V lost 6 bases, and 6 bases had no gene match. This CDR3 is built from 15 residues. Germline assignment: CDR1 LNHDA and CDR2 SQIVND (reference sequence). The CDR3 reads CASRDRDRASYEQYF. CDR3 coding DNA: TGTGCCAGTAGGGATCGGGACAGGGCCTCCTACGAGCAGTACTTC.

The rearrangement uses TRBV3-1 (or the pseudogene TRBV3-2) and TRBJ2-5, with 8 nucleotides matching TRBD2. With V trimmed by 5 bases and J by 5 bases, 10 bases remained unmatched. The CDR3 consists of 15 residues. Per germline, CDR1 LGHDT and CDR2 YNNKEL (reference sequence). The CDR3 bases are TGTGCCAGCAGCTCGTCTTCTTCGGGGGGGGAGACCCAGTACTTC. This encodes CASSSSSSGGETQYF.

This chain connects TRBV5-4 to TRBJ1-1; 9 nucleotides match TRBD1. Germline-derived CDR1 and CDR2 are SGHNT and YYREEE (reference sequence). There are 14 residues in the CDR3. The trim removed 4 bases at V and 5 bases at J, leaving 6 bases unmatched. The CDR3 DNA sequence: TGTGCCAGCAGCGTAGACAGGGGGTCTACTGAAGCTTTCTTT. Amino acids: CASSVDRGSTEAFF.

The genes are TRBV19 and TRBJ1-2, with D perhaps TRBD1 (5 bases). Trimming removed 6 bases at V and 5 bases at J, with 10 bases between. The CDR3 has 12 amino acids. Germline values: CDR1 LNHDA, CDR2 SQIVND (reference sequence). CDR3: CASRTETYGYTF. The CDR3 DNA reads TGTGCCAGTAGGACAGAAACGTATGGCTACACCTTC.

This clone was recorded a few times. J is TRBJ2-7 and V is TRBV4-1; 10 nucleotides align to TRBD1. CDR1 MGHRA and CDR2 YSYEKL come from the germline V gene. Losses at the gene ends were 2 bases for V and 0 bases for J; bases not matched to a gene: 10. CDR3 length: 18 amino acids. CDR3 nucleotides: TGCGCCAGCAGCCAAAGACAGGGGGCCCTCGTAGGCTCCTACGAGCAGTACTTC. Its translation: CASSQRQGALVGSYEQYF.

This chain uses TRBV6-1 with TRBJ2-1; 8 bases line up with TRBD2. Per the germline V gene, CDR1 is MNHNS and CDR2 is SASEGT. The CDR3 runs 12 residues. V dropped 2 bases and J dropped 14; count of bases not matched to a gene: 5. The DNA for the CDR3 is TGTGCCAGCAGTGAACCCGGGGGGGTCGAGTTCTTC. This translates into CASSEPGGVEFF.

V gene TRBV7-3 combines with J gene TRBJ2-1; TRBD1 might be the D (8 bases). The CDR3 has 18 residues. The germline V gene encodes CDR1 SGHTA and CDR2 FQGTGA. V lost 0 bases and J lost 4, with 19 bases in between. The CDR3 loop reads CASSLTGSGTGGYNEQFF. DNA for the CDR3: TGTGCCAGCAGCTTAACGGGCAGCGGGACAGGAGGATACAATGAGCAGTTCTTC.

This chain links TRBV27 with TRBJ1-1; 7 nucleotides match TRBD1. CDR3 length: 15 residues. Germline loops: CDR1 MNHEY, CDR2 SMNVEV (reference sequence). V dropped 3 bases and J dropped 10; count of bases not matched to a gene: 14. CDR3: CASSLGTTGEGLAFF. The CDR3 DNA reads TGTGCCAGCAGTTTGGGGACCACAGGGGAAGGGCTAGCTTTCTTT.

This chain links TRBV2 with TRBJ2-1; the D is unclear. Germline V CDR1 and CDR2: SNHLY, FYNNEI. The CDR3 spans 12 residues. Trimming left V 5 bases short and J 1 base short, with 3 bases between. CDR3 protein: CASSPSYNEQFF. CDR3 DNA sequence: TGTGCCAGCAGTCCATCCTACAATGAGCAGTTCTTC.

The gene calls are TRBV7-9 and TRBJ2-1, with 7 bases aligning to TRBD2. V lost 0 bases to trimming and J lost 4 bases; unmatched junction nucleotides: 6. CDR1 and CDR2 from the germline V gene are SEHNR and FQNEAQ (reference sequence). The CDR3 spans 16 residues. The CDR3 sequence is CASSLALAATYNEQFF. The CDR3, as DNA: TGTGCCAGCAGCTTAGCTCTAGCGGCCACGTACAATGAGCAGTTCTTC.